This TCR beta chain was sequenced in a study of blood T cell repertoires in COVID-19. As for the study in general: Sites across the United States, Italy and Spain contributed samples from acute and convalescent COVID-19. PBMCs, B-cell-depleted T cells, or T cells were the source of the cDNA or gDNA that made up the material.

How the authors handled the data: Amplified reference gene primers provided the basis for estimating nucleated cell counts. Assay: immunoSEQ multiplex PCR; the TCRdb copy retains only in-frame clones and omits some. V, J and clone size are taken as reported in that table, and D and trimming were inferred from the DNA itself. The table includes about 140,000 clones, around 89% detected once. The germline gives CDR1 SGHAT, CDR2 FQNNGV. After removal of 2 bases from V and 5 bases from J, the junction contained 7 bases not matched to a gene. There are 16 residues in the CDR3. Input material: peripheral blood. This clonotype was obtained from a man in his fifties or sixties with active or convalescent COVID-19. The rearrangement links TRBV11-2 to TRBJ2-3, with TRBD2 matching over 10 bases. CDR3 DNA: TGTGCCAGCAGCTTAACCTTTAGCGGGGGGAAAGATACGCAGTATTTT. Its translation is CASSLTFSGGKDTQYF.